The clone carrying this T cell receptor (beta chain) showed up just a few times. What it binds is not known. Single viable CD3+CD4+CD8-CD45RO+ cells were sorted as the memory CD4+ T cells. Total CD4+ T cells were enriched by CD4 positive selection. The data were produced by immunoSEQ multiplex PCR, yet TCRdb's version contains in-frame clones alone and is incomplete. Among 50,000 or so clones listed, over 65% were seen once. The data stem from a study of memory CD4+ T cells and cytomegalovirus serostatus. The wider study: Donors were healthy Belgian adults, about ten CMV seropositive and 20 to 25 seronegative. Study outcomes and limitations: Repertoires predicted CMV serostatus with median bootstrapped AUC of approximately 0.95.

CDR1 and CDR2 from the germline V gene are SGHRS and YFSETQ. Trimming left V 0 bases short and J 6 bases short, with 18 bases between. The CDR3 is 16 amino acids. This chain connects TRBV5-1 to TRBJ1-2; D not certain. Sequencing used memory CD4+ T cells from blood. The receptor was isolated from an adult in good health and CMV-seronegative. CDR3 loop: CASSLEGLIGRDGYTF. In nucleotides, the CDR3 is TGCGCCAGCAGCTTGGAAGGACTAATAGGGCGGGATGGCTACACCTTC.